This TCR beta chain was identified in a study of tumor-infiltrating lymphocytes in primary liver carcinoma. As regards this clonotype: Its antigen is as yet unknown.

Study outcomes and limitations: Only about 8-24% of top clones spanned all five tumor regions.

The investigators made TCR beta cDNA from roughly 0.45 ug total RNA, using a constant-region primer. TCR beta libraries came from three nested multiplex PCR rounds using slightly modified ARM-PCR. A C-beta reverse primer and TRBV1-TRBV30 forward primers served in each of the first two PCR rounds, at 9 to 10 cycles apiece. TCRdb processed the multiplex PCR reads anew with MiXCR; each CDR3 protein has one entry. The sample holds under 200,000 distinct CDR3 sequences, 85% seen once. Co-extraction of both nucleic acids (RNA and DNA) used about 19-33 mg of unsorted bulk tissue. The study found over 90% viable tumor cells in every tumor sample. Germline V gene sequence: CDR1 SGHAT, CDR2 FQNNGV. There are 13 residues in the CDR3.

The chain couples TRBV11-2 to TRBJ1-2, with 7 bases aligning to TRBD1. This TCR came from a man aged 35-49 years with primary liver carcinoma and hepatitis B virus infection. Sequencing was carried out using tumor tissue from primary liver carcinoma. CDR3 amino acids: CSSNFDRAGGYTF. CDR3 coding DNA: TGTTCAAGCAACTTTGACAGGGCAGGGGGCTACACCTTC.